Following are 14 T cell receptor beta chains from one sample sequenced in a study of CD8 T cells in Susac syndrome (dated by TCRdb to between 2019 and 2020). The library came from the immunoSEQ multiplex PCR assay. RNA was extracted using the RNeasy kit, and roughly 0.5 to 1 microgram was reverse transcribed with random hexamers. The public reads were quality trimmed at Q25 with fastp and then assembled into clones with MiXCR by TCRdb, keeping productive beta chains. CDR3 protein duplicates are merged, each entry listing the most common genes and DNA. For this sample there are about 83,000 distinct CDR3 sequences; roughly 94% appear just once. The top ten clones comprise approximately 0.49% of the sample. Sequencing input: CD8+ T cells from PBMCs. The source of these receptors is a human donor with Susac syndrome.

This chain connects TRBV6-1 to TRBJ2-5, with D perhaps matching TRBD1 or TRBD2 (5 bases each). Trimming shortened V by 0 bases and J by 5 bases, and 16 bases separated the two germline ends. The CDR3 length is 16 residues. Looked up from germline, CDR1 is MNHNS and CDR2 is SASEGT. The DNA for the CDR3 is TGTGCCAGCAGTGAAGCAATCGGGGCCTCAGGGGAGACCCAGTACTTC. Translation gives CASSEAIGASGETQYF.

The V call is TRBV7-9, the J call TRBJ2-7; 8 bases line up with TRBD2. V lost 8 bases, J lost 2 bases, and 8 bases stayed unmatched. Germline V lookup: CDR1 SEHNR, CDR2 FQNEAQ (reference sequence). The CDR3 contains 14 residues. The DNA of the CDR3 is TGTGCCAGCGGACCAGCGGGAGACCCCTACGAGCAGTACTTC. This translates into CASGPAGDPYEQYF.

The chain carries TRBV30 and TRBJ1-2, with 8 bases fitting TRBD1. The germline V gene encodes CDR1 GTSNPN and CDR2 SVGIG (reference sequence). The CDR3 consists of 15 residues. Trimming removed 2 bases from V and 2 bases from J; junction bases left unmatched: 7. CDR3 in amino acids: CAWSRTTGENYGYTF. Written as DNA, the CDR3 is TGTGCCTGGAGTCGTACGACAGGGGAAAACTATGGCTACACCTTC.

This chain links TRBV20-1 with TRBJ2-3; D might be TRBD2 (6 bases). From germline, CDR1 is DFQATT and CDR2 SNEGSKA (reference sequence). The CDR3 is 15 residues long. Trimming removed 0 bases from V and 2 bases from J, with 12 bases in between. CDR3 loop: CSARDRGESTDTQYF. Written as DNA, the CDR3 is TGCAGTGCTAGAGATCGCGGGGAGTCCACAGATACGCAGTATTTT.

The chain carries TRBV29-1 and TRBJ2-1, with no clear D. Trimming shortened V by 3 bases and J by 4 bases, and 16 bases separated the two germline ends. Germline V gene data show CDR1 as SQVTM and CDR2 as ANQGSEA. This CDR3 contains 15 residues. The CDR3 loop reads CSVELRRTVYNEQFF. The CDR3 DNA reads as TGCAGCGTTGAGCTCCGAAGGACGGTTTACAATGAGCAGTTCTTC.

The rearrangement links TRBV12-3 or TRBV12-4 to TRBJ2-1; possibly TRBD2 for D (6 bases). V lost 5 bases, J lost 7 bases, and 12 bases lay in between. The CDR3 is 13 amino acids. The CDR3 sequence: CASSRTMMNEQFF. CDR3 DNA sequence: TGTGCCAGCAGTCGGACTATGATGAATGAGCAGTTCTTC.

The chain has TRBV27 and TRBJ1-1; D remains ambiguous. The CDR3 totals 13 residues. V lost 6 bases and J 1 base, leaving 9 bases between the germline ends. Germline V CDR1 and CDR2: MNHEY, SMNVEV (reference sequence). CDR3 loop: CASRDGPNTEAFF. CDR3 sequence (DNA): TGTGCCAGCAGAGACGGACCGAACACTGAAGCTTTCTTT.

In this sample, this clonotype turned up a few times. The chain uses TRBV18 and TRBJ2-3; D not certain. The V and J ends lost 6 bases and 2 bases respectively, with 12 bases between them. Looked up from germline, CDR1 is KGHSH and CDR2 is LQKENI. This CDR3 has 14 amino acids. CDR3 loop: CASSLGPSTDTQYF. CDR3 DNA sequence: TGTGCCAGCTCCTTAGGGCCTTCCACAGATACGCAGTATTTT.

The chain links TRBV9 to TRBJ2-7; D is perhaps TRBD2 (5 bases). The CDR3 has 12 residues. The V gene lost 4 bases and the J gene lost 5 bases, with 10 bases spanning the gap. CDR1 is SGDLS and CDR2 is YYNGEE in the germline V gene. Written as DNA, the CDR3 is TGTGCCAGCAGCCTAGCCGGCGACGAGCAGTACTTC. Translated: CASSLAGDEQYF.

This chain joins TRBV29-1 and TRBJ2-7, with 11 bases lining up with TRBD1. The CDR3 extends over 13 amino acids. Trimming at V came to 4 bases and at J to 5 bases, leaving 4 bases not matched to a gene. Germline V gives CDR1 SQVTM, CDR2 ANQGSEA. CDR3 nucleotides: TGCAGCGTTGCCGGGGACAGGGGGAACGAGCAGTACTTC. This translates into CSVAGDRGNEQYF.

The chain joins TRBV29-1 to TRBJ2-7, with TRBD2 identical over 9 bases. The germline gives CDR1 SQVTM, CDR2 ANQGSEA. V gave up 7 bases and J gave up 6 bases; unmatched junction bases: 10. This CDR3 has 13 amino acids. The CDR3 protein is CSAASGNGGEQYF. CDR3 in DNA: TGCAGCGCCGCTAGCGGGAACGGTGGCGAGCAGTACTTC.

V gene TRBV28 combines with J gene TRBJ2-7; no definite D call. The CDR3 covers 15 residues. Germline CDR1 MDHEN, CDR2 SYDVKM. V was trimmed by 3 bases and J by 4 bases, leaving 16 bases between them. CDR3 region: CASSLTGVPGYEQYF. CDR3 bases: TGTGCCAGCAGTTTGACCGGCGTCCCCGGGTACGAGCAGTACTTC. Full variable domain (outside the CDR3, taken from reference TRBV28 and TRBJ2-7): DVKVTQSSRYLVKRTGEKVFLECVQDMDHENMFWYRQDPGLGLRLIYFSYDVKMKEKGDIPEGYSVSREKKERFSLILESASTNQTSMYLCASSLTGVPGYEQYFGPGTRLTVT.

This sequence joins TRBV12-3 or TRBV12-4 and TRBJ1-5; 8 bases are a match to TRBD1. With 6 bases clipped from V and 0 bases from J, the junction kept 4 bases outside the gene matches. The CDR3 totals 15 residues. This CDR3 reads CASSSTGDSNQPQHF. CDR3 nucleotide sequence: TGTGCCAGCAGCTCGACAGGGGATAGCAATCAGCCCCAGCATTTT.

The chain uses TRBV20-1 and TRBJ2-3, with D tentatively TRBD2 (5 bases). The CDR3 runs 12 residues. The V gene's germline CDR1 is DFQATT and CDR2 SNEGSKA (reference sequence). This chain's CDR3 is CSGRLNTDTQYF. The CDR3 coding sequence is TGCAGCGGAAGACTAAACACAGATACGCAGTATTTT.